The 6 T cell receptor beta chains listed next were all sequenced from one sample in a study of tumor and adjacent non-tumor tissue in lung cancer (dated 2018 in TCRdb). The library relied on multiplex PCR. Sequencing instrument: Illumina HiSeq 2500. TCRbeta libraries were constructed through three rounds of nested PCR with primers (Table S4) according to protocols adapted from ARM-PCR. The public reads were reanalyzed by TCRdb: fastp trimming at Q25, MiXCR alignment, in-frame beta chains only. Rows with a matching CDR3 protein are joined into one entry that keeps the most common DNA and genes. In this sample the table shows 60,000 to 90,000 distinct CDR3 sequences, roughly 75% of which occur a single time. The biggest ten clones account for 25% to 35% of the sample. RNA was isolated from bulk, unsorted tissue, and RNA quality was assessed with a NanoDrop ND-1000 and an Agilent 2100. The normal lung samples consisted of distant non-tumor tissue collected more than 3 cm from the tumor edge.

The sample comprised distant non-tumor lung tissue. All receptors come from a woman aged 50 to 60 with non-small cell lung cancer.

The chain employs TRBV5-1 and TRBJ1-1; 8 bases are a match to TRBD1. This CDR3 region has 15 residues. V trimming: 3 bases; J trimming: 2 bases; junction bases outside the gene matches: 6. The germline V gene has CDR1 SGHRS and CDR2 YFSETQ. For the CDR3, the DNA is TGCGCCAGCAGCTGGACAGGGACGGAAAACACTGAAGCTTTCTTT. Its translation is CASSWTGTENTEAFF.

This chain joins TRBV6-1 and TRBJ2-2, with 7 bases lining up with TRBD1. V was pared by 6 bases and J by 8 bases, with 9 bases of the junction left unmatched. Germline CDR1 reads MNHNS; CDR2 reads SASEGT. The CDR3 is 14 amino acids. Written as DNA, the CDR3 is TGTGCCAGCAGGAGGGACAGACTCTCGGGGGAGCTGTTTTTT. Translating it yields CASRRDRLSGELFF.

This clonotype came up a few times. This may come from a read error, since a much larger clone is one base off. The J gene is TRBJ1-4, the V gene TRBV12-3 or TRBV12-4; 7 nucleotides match TRBD1. The J segment lost 5 bases and the V segment lost 4 bases, leaving 4 bases of the junction unmatched. The CDR3 extends over 14 amino acids. The CDR3 coding sequence is TGTGCCAGCAGTTACATACAGGGGAATGAAAAACTGTTTTTT. Translating it yields CASSYIQGNEKLFF.

Notes on this clonotype: Lacking the conserved final phenylalanine or tryptophan, this CDR3 likely reflects a read error. It is unclear where the CDR3 begins or ends on the DNA, so no DNA is shown, and the CDR3 is as TCRdb lists it. J is TRBJ2-7 and V is TRBV11-2; TRBD2 is taken as the D call from the table, unchecked against the DNA. Germline loops: CDR1 SGHAT, CDR2 FQNNGV. The CDR3 has 18 amino acids, counting both end residues. This chain's CDR3 is CASSLRILAGGSSYERYL.

To note about this clonotype: Compared with germline, one end of the junction differs, possibly owing to a read error. CDR3 sequence reads: CSARQRGVHTETFF. The CDR3 region has the DNA TGCAGTGCTAGACAGAGAGGGGTCCACACTGAAACTTTCTTT. This chain joins TRBV20-1 and TRBJ1-1; D perhaps matches TRBD1 (5 bases). Looked up from germline, CDR1 is DFQATT and CDR2 is SNEGSKA (reference sequence). This CDR3 region has 14 residues.

The rearrangement links TRBV5-1 to TRBJ2-2; TRBD1 agrees at 11 bases. The germline V gene has CDR1 SGHRS and CDR2 YFSETQ. V lost 5 bases and J lost 5; bases outside the gene matches: 8. This CDR3 region has 16 residues. For the CDR3, the DNA is TGCGCCAGCAGTCGAGGTGGACAGGGGGCAACCGGGGAGCTGTTTTTT. It is translated as CASSRGGQGATGELFF.